The present T cell receptor (beta chain) was sequenced within a study of cytomegalovirus exposure and HLA in healthy donors. Study-wide context: Approximately 81% of 350 to 400 genotyped donors fell in the Caucasian-associated ancestry cluster. Study conclusions and caveats: V- and J-gene trimming in TCR beta was tied to a missense DCLRE1C variant by an analysis performed later. Sequencing depth roughly uniform across donors was assumed in presence/absence analyses.

In this sample, this clone turned up once. Its antigen remains unknown. Germline CDR1 reads LNHDA; CDR2 reads SQIVND (reference sequence). This CDR3 is 12 amino acids long. Trimming cost V 4 bases and J 3 bases, with 6 bases left between them. PCR was performed using 60 Vbeta and 13 Jbeta primers. Data came from immunoSEQ multiplex PCR; TCRdb stores just in-frame clones and leaves some out. Seen here are about 130,000 clones, more than 65% observed once, and the top ten hold under 3%. The sequence came from a woman aged 55-70 years in good health and CMV-seropositive. Sample: PBMCs. This rearrangement joins TRBV19 to TRBJ1-2; D call uncertain. The chain's CDR3 is CASSTRYYGYTF. The CDR3 bases are TGTGCCAGTAGTACGCGGTACTATGGCTACACCTTC.